These 16 T cell receptor beta chains came from one sample sequenced in a study of T cell responses to AZD1222 COVID-19 vaccine. Measured with immunoSEQ multiplex PCR; TCRdb has only the in-frame clones, and not every one. The sample consists of under 80,000 clones, about four fifths of them appearing once. Specimen: peripheral blood, collected 28 days after the second AZD1222 dose. These receptors were obtained from an adult who received the AZD1222 COVID-19 vaccine.

The rearrangement links TRBV24-1 to TRBJ2-1; D unclear. The CDR3 sequence is 12 residues long. V lost 0 bases, J lost 8 bases, and 4 bases lay in between. From germline, CDR1 is KGHDR and CDR2 SFDVKD. CDR3 coding DNA: TGTGCCACCAGTGATTTGCATTATGAGCAGTTCTTC. Its protein is CATSDLHYEQFF.

This CDR3 is CASSLTGDLNTEAFF. The CDR3 bases are TGTGCCAGCAGTTTGACAGGGGACTTGAACACTGAAGCTTTCTTT. V gene TRBV27 combines with J gene TRBJ1-1, with 8 bases matching TRBD1. J lost 0 bases, V lost 3 bases, and 3 bases had no gene match. Per the germline V gene, CDR1 is MNHEY and CDR2 is SMNVEV (reference sequence). The CDR3 sequence is 15 residues long.

The genes are TRBV7-2 and TRBJ2-5, with D possibly TRBD2 on 5 matching bases. The ends were cut back, 5 bases at V and 2 bases at J, with 21 bases in the middle. The germline gives CDR1 SGHTA, CDR2 FQGNSA. The CDR3 extends over 17 amino acids. CDR3 DNA sequence: TGTGCCAGCAGCACCCACCCTCGGGGTTACCTACAAGAGACCCAGTACTTC. The encoded protein is CASSTHPRGYLQETQYF. The full variable domain, completed using reference TRBV7-2 and TRBJ2-5, is GAGVSQSPSNKVTEKGKDVELRCDPISGHTALYWYRQSLGQGLEFLIYFQGNSAPDKSGLPSDRFSAERTGGSVSTLTIQRTQQEDSAVYLCASSTHPRGYLQETQYFGPGTRLLVL.

The chain uses TRBV5-3 and TRBJ2-7; 9 bases match TRBD2. TRBV5-3 is an open reading frame whose function is uncertain. CDR3 length equals 19 residues. V lost 5 bases, J lost 3 bases, and 21 bases stayed unmatched. The CDR3 loop is CARRVEGILGRLAVYEQYF. CDR3 bases: TGTGCCAGAAGAGTTGAGGGGATCTTGGGGAGACTAGCGGTCTACGAGCAGTACTTC.

The chain joins TRBV27 to TRBJ2-1, with D unclear. CDR3 length: 12 residues. Trimming shortened V by 0 bases and J by 7 bases, and 4 bases separated the two germline ends. Looked up from germline, CDR1 is MNHEY and CDR2 is SMNVEV (reference sequence). The CDR3 protein is CASSLSGNEQFF. The CDR3 nucleotides read TGTGCCAGCAGTTTATCAGGGAATGAGCAGTTCTTC.

J is TRBJ2-1 and V is TRBV6-4, with 8 nucleotides matching TRBD1. CDR1 and CDR2 (germline): MRHNA, SNTAGT. The trim removed 3 bases at V and 12 bases at J, leaving 10 bases unmatched. The CDR3 covers 14 residues. CDR3 nucleotides: TGTGCCAGCAGTGAGTGGGTTTGGACAGGGAGGCAGTTCTTC. It specifies CASSEWVWTGRQFF.

The chain combines TRBV9 with TRBJ1-6, with a weak D call TRBD1 (6 bases). This CDR3 has 15 amino acids. The germline V and J ends were trimmed by 1 base and 8 bases, with 13 bases remaining between them. From germline, CDR1 is SGDLS and CDR2 YYNGEE. CDR3 DNA sequence: TGTGCCAGCAGCGTAACAGGGAATAATGATTCACCCCTCCACTTT. Residues: CASSVTGNNDSPLHF.

This clone was found a few times. The V gene is TRBV5-4, the J gene TRBJ2-3; 8 bases are shared with TRBD2. CDR1 and CDR2 (germline): SGHNT, YYREEE (reference sequence). The CDR3 spans 16 residues. V lost 10 bases and J lost 0; bases outside the gene matches: 13. CDR3 in amino acids: CAHQSGGGTSTDTQYF. DNA for the CDR3: TGTGCCCATCAAAGCGGGGGCGGGACTAGCACAGATACGCAGTATTTT.

In its sample, this clone was seen a few times. V usage is TRBV4-1 and J usage is TRBJ2-7, with D possibly TRBD1 on 5 matching bases. The CDR3 is 14 amino acids. The ends were cut back, 4 bases at V and 2 bases at J, with 12 bases in the middle. Germline V CDR1 and CDR2: MGHRA, YSYEKL. The CDR3 reads CASSLSDKAYEQYF. CDR3 coding DNA: TGCGCCAGCAGCCTTTCGGACAAAGCCTACGAGCAGTACTTC.

This chain links TRBV19 with TRBJ1-2; 11 bases are shared with TRBD1. The CDR3 length is 15 residues. Looked up from germline, CDR1 is LNHDA and CDR2 is SQIVND (reference sequence). V gave up 6 bases and J gave up 4 bases; unmatched junction bases: 7. CDR3 in amino acids: CASRPVGTGGYGYTF. As DNA, the CDR3 is TGTGCCAGTAGACCTGTCGGGACAGGGGGCTATGGCTACACCTTC. The entire variable domain, with the rest obtained from reference TRBV19 and TRBJ1-2, is as follows: DGGITQSPKYLFRKEGQNVTLSCEQNLNHDAMYWYRQDPGQGLRLIYYSQIVNDFQKGDIAEGYSVSREKKESFPLTVTSAQKNPTAFYLCASRPVGTGGYGYTFGSGTRLTVV.

This clone qualifies as medium-sized. The identical CDR3 is also encoded by other nucleotide sequences in the sample. The chain joins TRBV15 to TRBJ1-6; 8 bases fit TRBD1. In germline, CDR1 is LNHNV, CDR2 YYDKDF (reference sequence). V lost 3 bases to trimming and J lost 8 bases; unmatched junction nucleotides: 6. This CDR3 is built from 15 residues. CDR3 nucleotides: TGTGCCACCAGCAGGGAGGACAGGGCATATTCACCCCTCCACTTT. This encodes CATSREDRAYSPLHF. Full variable domain (remainder filled in from reference TRBV15 and TRBJ1-6): DAMVIQNPRYQVTQFGKPVTLSCSQTLNHNVMYWYQQKSSQAPKLLFHYYDKDFNNEADTPDNFQSRRPNTSFCFLDIRSPGLGDTAMYLCATSREDRAYSPLHFGNGTRLTVT.

J is TRBJ1-6 and V is TRBV7-2; maybe TRBD1 (6 bases). Germline-derived CDR1 and CDR2 are SGHTA and FQGNSA. This CDR3 comprises 15 residues. The germline V and J ends were trimmed by 0 bases and 8 bases, with 11 bases remaining between them. The CDR3: CASSLAPGQHSPLHF. CDR3 sequence (DNA): TGTGCCAGCAGCTTAGCGCCCGGACAGCATTCACCCCTCCACTTT.

V and J are TRBV9 and TRBJ2-2; 11 bases match TRBD2. Germline-derived CDR1 and CDR2 are SGDLS and YYNGEE. V shed 0 bases, J shed 0 bases, and the junction held 7 bases outside the gene matches. The CDR3 is made up of 19 amino acids. For the CDR3, the DNA is TGTGCCAGCAGCGTAGATCGGTGGGGACTAGCGGCGAACACCGGGGAGCTGTTTTTT. Translating it yields CASSVDRWGLAANTGELFF. Looking up the rest from reference TRBV9 and TRBJ2-2 gives the full variable domain: DSGVTQTPKHLITATGQRVTLRCSPRSGDLSVYWYQQSLDQGLQFLIQYYNGEERAKGNILERFSAQQFPDLHSELNLSSLELGDSALYFCASSVDRWGLAANTGELFFGEGSRLTVL.

V gene TRBV18 combines with J gene TRBJ1-2; a weak D match, TRBD1 (6 bases). The ends were cut back, 1 base at V and 4 bases at J, with 13 bases in the middle. This CDR3 comprises 15 residues. Germline CDR1 and CDR2: KGHSH and LQKENI. The CDR3 bases are TGTGCCAGCTCACCACAGAACAGGGACTTCTATGGCTACACCTTC. Translated: CASSPQNRDFYGYTF.

The gene calls are TRBV7-6 and TRBJ2-1, with TRBD2 identical over 9 bases. V gave up 5 bases and J gave up 1 base; unmatched junction bases: 3. Germline CDR1 SGHVS, CDR2 FNYEAQ. The CDR3 runs 15 residues. The CDR3 region has the DNA TGTGCCAGCAGCGTGACTAGCGGATCCTACAATGAGCAGTTCTTC. It translates to CASSVTSGSYNEQFF.

This clone was seen once. The rearrangement links TRBV3-1 (or the pseudogene TRBV3-2) to TRBJ2-7; D assignment may be TRBD1 or TRBD2 (5 bases each). Per the germline V gene, CDR1 is LGHDT and CDR2 is YNNKEL (reference sequence). The CDR3 is made up of 14 amino acids. Trimming took 0 bases from V and 9 from J, leaving 15 bases between them. The CDR3 coding sequence is TGTGCCAGCAGCCAAGATCCAGGGCCTGAGGGGCAGTACTTC. Translation gives CASSQDPGPEGQYF.